The clone carrying this T cell receptor beta chain was observed a few times. These data come from a study of control samples from healthy donors and cancer patients. Trimming stripped 3 bases from V and 7 bases from J, with 7 bases between. Germline loops: CDR1 LGHDT, CDR2 YNNKEL (reference sequence). This CDR3 comprises 11 residues. Measured with immunoSEQ multiplex PCR; TCRdb has only the in-frame clones, and not every one. Seen here are around 85,000 clones, about 89% observed once, and the top ten hold roughly 7.2%. The receptor was derived from a woman aged 55-70 years in good health. The source material was blood. The chain couples TRBV3-1 (or the pseudogene TRBV3-2) to TRBJ2-7; D is ambiguous. The CDR3 region has the DNA TGTGCCAGCAGCCACGACGGGGAGCAGTACTTC. This codes for CASSHDGEQYF.